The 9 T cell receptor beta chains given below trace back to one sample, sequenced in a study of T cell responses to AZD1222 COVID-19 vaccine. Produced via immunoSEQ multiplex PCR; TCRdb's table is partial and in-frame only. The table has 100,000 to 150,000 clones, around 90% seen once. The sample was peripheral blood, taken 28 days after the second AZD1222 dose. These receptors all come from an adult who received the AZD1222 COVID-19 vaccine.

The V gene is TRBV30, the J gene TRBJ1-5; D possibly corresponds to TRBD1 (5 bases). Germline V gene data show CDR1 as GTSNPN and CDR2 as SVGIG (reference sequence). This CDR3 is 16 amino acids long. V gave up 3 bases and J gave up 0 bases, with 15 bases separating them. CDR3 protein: CAWSEPDSYSNQPQHF. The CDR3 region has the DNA TGTGCCTGGAGCGAACCCGACAGCTATAGCAATCAGCCCCAGCATTTT.

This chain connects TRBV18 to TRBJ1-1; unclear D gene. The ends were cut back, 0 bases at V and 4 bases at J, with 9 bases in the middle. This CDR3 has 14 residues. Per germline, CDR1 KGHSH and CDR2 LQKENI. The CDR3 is CASSPPQGSTEAFF. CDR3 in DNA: TGTGCCAGCTCACCACCGCAAGGGAGCACTGAAGCTTTCTTT.

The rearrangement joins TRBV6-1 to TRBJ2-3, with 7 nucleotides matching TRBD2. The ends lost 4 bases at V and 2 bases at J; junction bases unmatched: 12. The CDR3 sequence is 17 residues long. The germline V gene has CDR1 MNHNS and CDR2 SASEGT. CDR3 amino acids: CASSGLAKRGDTDTQYF. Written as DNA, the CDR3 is TGTGCCAGCAGTGGACTAGCCAAACGGGGAGACACAGATACGCAGTATTTT.

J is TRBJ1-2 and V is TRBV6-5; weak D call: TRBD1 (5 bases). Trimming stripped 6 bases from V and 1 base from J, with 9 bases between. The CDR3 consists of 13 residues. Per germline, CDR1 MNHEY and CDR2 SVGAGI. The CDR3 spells CASRQDSNYGYTF. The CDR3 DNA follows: TGTGCCAGCAGACAAGACAGTAACTATGGCTACACCTTC.

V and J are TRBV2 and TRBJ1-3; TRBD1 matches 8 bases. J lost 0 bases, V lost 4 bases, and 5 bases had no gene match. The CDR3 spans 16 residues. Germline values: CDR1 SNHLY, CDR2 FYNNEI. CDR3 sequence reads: CASSAQGANSGNTIYF. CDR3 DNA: TGTGCCAGCAGTGCCCAGGGGGCAAACTCTGGAAACACCATATATTTT. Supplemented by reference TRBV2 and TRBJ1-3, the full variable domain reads EPEVTQTPSHQVTQMGQEVILRCVPISNHLYFYWYRQILGQKVEFLVSFYNNEISEKSEIFDDQFSVERPDGSNFTLKIRSTKLEDSAMYFCASSAQGANSGNTIYFGEGSWLTVV.

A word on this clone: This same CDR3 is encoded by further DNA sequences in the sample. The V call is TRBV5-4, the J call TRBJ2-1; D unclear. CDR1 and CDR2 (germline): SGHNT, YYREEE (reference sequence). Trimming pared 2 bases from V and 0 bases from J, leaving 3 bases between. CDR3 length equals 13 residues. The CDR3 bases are TGTGCCAGCAGCTTACCCTCCTACAATGAGCAGTTCTTC. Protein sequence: CASSLPSYNEQFF.

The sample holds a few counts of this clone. As DNA, the CDR3 is TGTGCCAGTAGTATAGGAGGGCCAAGCTATGGCTACACCTTC. Encoded protein: CASSIGGPSYGYTF. V gene TRBV19 combines with J gene TRBJ1-2; D is unresolved. The CDR3 has 14 residues. Germline-derived CDR1 and CDR2 are LNHDA and SQIVND (reference sequence). V lost 1 base, J lost 4 bases, and 10 bases lay in between.

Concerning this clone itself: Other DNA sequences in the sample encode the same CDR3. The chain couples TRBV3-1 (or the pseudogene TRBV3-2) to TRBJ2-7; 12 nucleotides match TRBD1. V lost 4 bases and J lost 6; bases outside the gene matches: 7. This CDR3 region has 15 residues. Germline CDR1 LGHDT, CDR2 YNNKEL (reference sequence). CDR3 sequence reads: CASSRSGTGGREQYF. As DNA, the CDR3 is TGTGCCAGCAGCCGATCCGGGACAGGGGGCCGCGAGCAGTACTTC.

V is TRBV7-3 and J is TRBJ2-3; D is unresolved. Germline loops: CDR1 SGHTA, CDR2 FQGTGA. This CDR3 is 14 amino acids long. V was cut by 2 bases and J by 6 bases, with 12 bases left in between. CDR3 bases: TGTGCCAGCAGCTTAGGACCAGGCGTGGATACGCAGTATTTT. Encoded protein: CASSLGPGVDTQYF.